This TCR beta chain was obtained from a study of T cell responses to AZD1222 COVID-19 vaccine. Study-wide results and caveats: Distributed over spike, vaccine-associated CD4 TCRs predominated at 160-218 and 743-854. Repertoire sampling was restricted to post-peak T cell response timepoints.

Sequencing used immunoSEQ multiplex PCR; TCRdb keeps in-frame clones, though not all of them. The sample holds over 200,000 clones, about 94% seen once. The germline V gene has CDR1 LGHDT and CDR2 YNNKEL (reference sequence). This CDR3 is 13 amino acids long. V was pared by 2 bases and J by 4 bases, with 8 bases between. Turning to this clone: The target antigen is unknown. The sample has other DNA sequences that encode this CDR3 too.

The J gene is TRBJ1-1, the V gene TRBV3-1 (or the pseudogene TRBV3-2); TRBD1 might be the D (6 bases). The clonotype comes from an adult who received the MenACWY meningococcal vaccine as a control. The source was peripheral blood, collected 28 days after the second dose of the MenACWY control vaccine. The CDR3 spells CASSQKGGTEAFF. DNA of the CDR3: TGTGCCAGCAGCCAAAAAGGGGGCACTGAAGCTTTCTTT.